Below, 10 T cell receptor beta chains from the same sample are listed, as sequenced in a study of OX40 agonist ivuxolimab in advanced cancers. Libraries were prepared by immunoSEQ multiplex PCR; TCRdb keeps only in-frame clonotypes and omits some of them. The repertoire includes 69,000 or so clones, 85% of them detected once, and roughly 0.89% sits in the top ten. The starting material was CD4+ or CD8+ T cells sorted from blood, obtained in a trial of the OX40 agonist ivuxolimab. Source of these receptors: an adult with an advanced solid tumor such as melanoma, head and neck, liver or kidney cancer.

In nucleotides, the CDR3 is TGTGCCAGCAGCTTAGTGGGTTGGGGCTACACCTTC. Its translation is CASSLVGWGYTF. V gene TRBV11-3 combines with J gene TRBJ1-2; D is unresolved. The germline V and J ends were trimmed by 1 base and 8 bases, with 8 bases remaining between them. This CDR3 contains 12 residues. The germline V gene encodes CDR1 SGHNT and CDR2 YENEEA. The full variable domain, rest sourced from reference TRBV11-3 and TRBJ1-2, is EAGVVQSPRYKIIEKKQPVAFWCNPISGHNTLYWYLQNLGQGPELLIRYENEEAVDDSQLPKDRFSAERLKGVDSTLKIQPAELGDSAVYLCASSLVGWGYTFGSGTRLTVV.

This chain connects TRBV5-4 to TRBJ1-2; D may be TRBD1 (6 bases). V lost 1 base and J lost 4, with 11 bases in between. The CDR3 sequence is 14 residues long. Germline-derived CDR1 and CDR2 are SGHNT and YYREEE (reference sequence). CDR3 loop: CASSLRGALYGYTF. The DNA for the CDR3 is TGTGCCAGCAGCTTGCGGGGGGCTCTCTATGGCTACACCTTC.

The CDR3, as DNA: TGCGCCAGCAGCTTGGCCCCTGTGGGGGCAGATACGCAGTATTTT. Its translation: CASSLAPVGADTQYF. The genes are TRBV5-1 and TRBJ2-3, with D perhaps matching TRBD1 or TRBD2 (5 bases each). This CDR3 has 15 amino acids. Trimming took off 0 bases at V and 4 bases at J, with 12 bases between the two ends. Germline loops: CDR1 SGHRS, CDR2 YFSETQ. Drawing the rest from reference TRBV5-1 and TRBJ2-3, the complete variable domain is KAGVTQTPRYLIKTRGQQVTLSCSPISGHRSVSWYQQTPGQGLQFLFEYFSETQRNKGNFPGRFSGRQFSNSRSEMNVSTLELGDSALYLCASSLAPVGADTQYFGPGTRLTVL.

This chain links TRBV2 with TRBJ1-2, with TRBD1 matching 8 bases. V shed 4 bases and J 7 bases; nucleotides not matched to a gene: 5. The germline V gene has CDR1 SNHLY and CDR2 FYNNEI. This CDR3 is built from 13 residues. The CDR3 bases are TGTGCCAGCAGTGTTGGACAGGGCCGTGGCTACACCTTC. Protein product: CASSVGQGRGYTF. The complete variable domain, with remaining parts taken from reference TRBV2 and TRBJ1-2, reads EPEVTQTPSHQVTQMGQEVILRCVPISNHLYFYWYRQILGQKVEFLVSFYNNEISEKSEIFDDQFSVERPDGSNFTLKIRSTKLEDSAMYFCASSVGQGRGYTFGSGTRLTVV.

The V call is TRBV4-3, the J call TRBJ2-1; D is perhaps TRBD2 (6 bases). From germline, CDR1 is LGHNA and CDR2 YSLEER. This CDR3 is built from 17 residues. Trimming cost V 1 base and J 0 bases, with 13 bases left between them. CDR3 DNA: TGCGCCAGCAGCCAAGCACGTGCGGGATTCTCCTACAATGAGCAGTTCTTC. It translates to CASSQARAGFSYNEQFF.

The rearrangement uses TRBV6-6 and TRBJ2-2, with D unresolved. Germline assignment: CDR1 MNHNY and CDR2 SVGAGI (reference sequence). The CDR3 is 13 residues long. V was shortened by 4 bases and J by 2 bases, with 5 bases between the two germline ends. The CDR3 is CASSSQNTGELFF. The CDR3 DNA reads as TGTGCCAGCAGTTCACAAAACACCGGGGAGCTGTTTTTT.

In DNA form, the CDR3 reads TGTGCCAGCAGCTTAGGGCAGGGGAGGTCTGGGGCCAACGTCCTGACTTTC. Translated, it gives CASSLGQGRSGANVLTF. The rearrangement links TRBV7-6 to TRBJ2-6; the D call may be TRBD1 or TRBD2 (6 bases each). Trimming removed 1 base from V and 1 base from J, with 11 bases in between. Germline assignment: CDR1 SGHVS and CDR2 FNYEAQ. This CDR3 is 17 amino acids long.

The chain has TRBV18 and TRBJ2-7; possible D gene TRBD1, 6 bases. From germline, CDR1 is KGHSH and CDR2 LQKENI. The CDR3 sequence is 14 residues long. The germline V and J ends were trimmed by 5 bases and 1 base, with 12 bases remaining between them. CDR3: CASSADTGSYEQYF. The CDR3 nucleotides read TGTGCCAGCTCAGCCGATACAGGGTCCTACGAGCAGTACTTC. Full variable domain (rest looked up from reference TRBV18 and TRBJ2-7): NAGVMQNPRHLVRRRGQEARLRCSPMKGHSHVYWYRQLPEEGLKFMVYLQKENIIDESGMPKERFSAEFPKEGPSILRIQQVVRGDSAAYFCASSADTGSYEQYFGPGTRLTVT.

The V call is TRBV5-8, the J call TRBJ2-4; weak D call: TRBD2 (6 bases). Trimming shortened V by 4 bases and J by 9 bases, and 17 bases separated the two germline ends. Germline CDR1 is SGHTS and CDR2 is YDEGEE. This CDR3 region has 14 residues. The CDR3 here is CASSPGGSWGIQYF. As DNA, the CDR3 is TGTGCCAGCAGCCCCGGGGGTAGTTGGGGCATTCAGTACTTC.

V usage is TRBV11-2 and J usage is TRBJ2-1, with 13 bases identical to TRBD2. Germline values: CDR1 SGHAT, CDR2 FQNNGV. Trimming removed 4 bases from V and 7 bases from J; junction bases left unmatched: 4. CDR3 size: 15 residues. CDR3 DNA sequence: TGTGCCAGCAGCTATCGACTAGCGGGAGGAAATGAGCAGTTCTTC. Amino acid sequence: CASSYRLAGGNEQFF. Full variable domain (missing parts from reference TRBV11-2 and TRBJ2-1): EAGVAQSPRYKIIEKRQSVAFWCNPISGHATLYWYQQILGQGPKLLIQFQNNGVVDDSQLPKDRFSAERLKGVDSTLKIQPAKLEDSAVYLCASSYRLAGGNEQFFGPGTRLTVL.